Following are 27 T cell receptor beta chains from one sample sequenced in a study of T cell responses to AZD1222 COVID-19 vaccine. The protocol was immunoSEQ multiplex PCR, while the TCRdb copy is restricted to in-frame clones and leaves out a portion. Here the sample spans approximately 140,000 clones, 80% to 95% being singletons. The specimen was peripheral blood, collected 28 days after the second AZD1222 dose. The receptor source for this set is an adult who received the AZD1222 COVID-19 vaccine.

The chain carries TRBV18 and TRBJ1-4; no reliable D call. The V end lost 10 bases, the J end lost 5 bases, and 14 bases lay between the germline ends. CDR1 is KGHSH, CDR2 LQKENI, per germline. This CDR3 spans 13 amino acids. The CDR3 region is CATMGAANEKLFF. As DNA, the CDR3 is TGTGCCACCATGGGAGCGGCGAATGAAAAACTGTTTTTT.

Here the CDR3 reads CATRDRSSYNEQFF. CDR3 sequence (DNA): TGTGCCACCAGGGACAGGAGCTCCTACAATGAGCAGTTCTTC. J is TRBJ2-1 and V is TRBV15, with TRBD1 matching over 7 bases. Trimming at V came to 6 bases and at J to 0 bases, leaving 2 bases not matched to a gene. The CDR3 has 14 residues. Germline CDR1 is LNHNV and CDR2 is YYDKDF (reference sequence). Complete variable domain (other parts from reference TRBV15 and TRBJ2-1): DAMVIQNPRYQVTQFGKPVTLSCSQTLNHNVMYWYQQKSSQAPKLLFHYYDKDFNNEADTPDNFQSRRPNTSFCFLDIRSPGLGDTAMYLCATRDRSSYNEQFFGPGTRLTVL.

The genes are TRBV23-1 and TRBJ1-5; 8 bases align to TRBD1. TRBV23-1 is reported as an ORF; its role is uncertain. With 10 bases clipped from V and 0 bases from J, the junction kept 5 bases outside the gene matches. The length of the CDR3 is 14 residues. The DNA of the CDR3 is TGCGCCAATAAACAGGGGGATAGCAATCAGCCCCAGCATTTT. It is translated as CANKQGDSNQPQHF.

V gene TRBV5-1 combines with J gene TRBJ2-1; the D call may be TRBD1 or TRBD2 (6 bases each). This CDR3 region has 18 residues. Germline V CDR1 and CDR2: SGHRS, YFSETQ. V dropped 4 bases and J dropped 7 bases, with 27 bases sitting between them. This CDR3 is CASSPMQGALQGGNEQFF. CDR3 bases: TGCGCCAGCAGCCCGATGCAAGGGGCGCTACAAGGGGGGAATGAGCAGTTCTTC.

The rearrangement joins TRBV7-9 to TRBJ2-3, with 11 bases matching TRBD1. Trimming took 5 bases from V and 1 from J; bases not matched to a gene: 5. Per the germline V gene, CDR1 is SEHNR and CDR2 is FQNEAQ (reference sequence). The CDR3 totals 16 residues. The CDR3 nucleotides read TGTGCCAGCAGCGCAGGGACAGGGGGTGGCACAGATACGCAGTATTTT. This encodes CASSAGTGGGTDTQYF. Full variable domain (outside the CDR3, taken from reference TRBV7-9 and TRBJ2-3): DTGVSQNPRHKITKRGQNVTFRCDPISEHNRLYWYRQTLGQGPEFLTYFQNEAQLEKSRLLSDRFSAERPKGSFSTLEIQRTEQGDSAMYLCASSAGTGGGTDTQYFGPGTRLTVL.

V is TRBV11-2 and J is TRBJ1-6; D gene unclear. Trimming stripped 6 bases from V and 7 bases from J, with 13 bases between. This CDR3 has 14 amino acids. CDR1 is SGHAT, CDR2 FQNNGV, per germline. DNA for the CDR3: TGTGCCAGCAGGATTGGAACGGAGAATTCACCCCTCCACTTT. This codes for CASRIGTENSPLHF.

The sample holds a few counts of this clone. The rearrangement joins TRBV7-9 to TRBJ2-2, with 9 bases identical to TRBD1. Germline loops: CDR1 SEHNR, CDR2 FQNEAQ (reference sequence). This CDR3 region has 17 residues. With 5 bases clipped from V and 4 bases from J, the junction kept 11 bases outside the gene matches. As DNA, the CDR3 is TGTGCCAGCAGCCCAAGGGAGGACAGGGGAGGCACCGGGGAGCTGTTTTTT. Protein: CASSPREDRGGTGELFF.

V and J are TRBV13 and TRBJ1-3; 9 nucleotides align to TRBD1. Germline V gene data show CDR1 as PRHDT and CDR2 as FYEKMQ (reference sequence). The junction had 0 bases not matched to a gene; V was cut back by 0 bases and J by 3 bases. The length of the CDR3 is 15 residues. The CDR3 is CASSLGGQGGNTIYF. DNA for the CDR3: TGTGCCAGCAGCTTAGGGGGACAGGGTGGAAACACCATATATTTT.

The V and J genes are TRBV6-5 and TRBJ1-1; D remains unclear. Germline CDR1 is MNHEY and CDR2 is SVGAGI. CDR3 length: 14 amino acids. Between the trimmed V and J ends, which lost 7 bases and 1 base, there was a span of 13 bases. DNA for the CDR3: TGTGCCAGCATTGTTAGGAAGGGGAACACTGAAGCTTTCTTT. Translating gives CASIVRKGNTEAFF.

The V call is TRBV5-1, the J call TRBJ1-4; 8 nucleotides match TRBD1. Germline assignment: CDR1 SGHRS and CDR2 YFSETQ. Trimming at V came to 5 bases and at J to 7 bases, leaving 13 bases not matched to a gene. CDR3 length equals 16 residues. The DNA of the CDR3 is TGCGCCAGCAGTATTGCCAAAACAGGGGGAGGTGAAAAACTGTTTTTT. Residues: CASSIAKTGGGEKLFF.

The CDR3 loop is CASAPFTDTQYF. The DNA of the CDR3 is TGTGCCTCGGCCCCCTTCACAGATACGCAGTATTTT. J is TRBJ2-3 and V is TRBV6-6; no firm D call. Germline loops: CDR1 MNHNY, CDR2 SVGAGI (reference sequence). V lost 11 bases and J 2 bases, leaving 11 bases between the germline ends. The CDR3 consists of 12 residues.

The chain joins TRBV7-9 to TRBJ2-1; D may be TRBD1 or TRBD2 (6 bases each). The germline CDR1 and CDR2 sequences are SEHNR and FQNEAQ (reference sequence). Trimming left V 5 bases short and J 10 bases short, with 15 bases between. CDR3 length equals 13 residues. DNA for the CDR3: TGTGCCAGCAGCCCAGTGGCGGGACAAGAGCAGTTCTTC. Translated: CASSPVAGQEQFF.

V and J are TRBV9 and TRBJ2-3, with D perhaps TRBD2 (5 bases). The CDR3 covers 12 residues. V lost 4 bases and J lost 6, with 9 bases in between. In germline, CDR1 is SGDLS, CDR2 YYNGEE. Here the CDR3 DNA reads TGTGCCAGCAGCTTCCGGACTGATACGCAGTATTTT. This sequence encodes CASSFRTDTQYF. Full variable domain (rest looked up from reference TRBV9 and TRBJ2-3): DSGVTQTPKHLITATGQRVTLRCSPRSGDLSVYWYQQSLDQGLQFLIQYYNGEERAKGNILERFSAQQFPDLHSELNLSSLELGDSALYFCASSFRTDTQYFGPGTRLTVL.

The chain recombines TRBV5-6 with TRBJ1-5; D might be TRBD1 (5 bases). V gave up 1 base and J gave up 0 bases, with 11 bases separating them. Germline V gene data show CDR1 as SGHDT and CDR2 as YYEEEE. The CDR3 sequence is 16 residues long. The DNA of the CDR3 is TGTGCCAGCAGCTTGATAGGACATGATAGCAATCAGCCCCAGCATTTT. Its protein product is CASSLIGHDSNQPQHF.

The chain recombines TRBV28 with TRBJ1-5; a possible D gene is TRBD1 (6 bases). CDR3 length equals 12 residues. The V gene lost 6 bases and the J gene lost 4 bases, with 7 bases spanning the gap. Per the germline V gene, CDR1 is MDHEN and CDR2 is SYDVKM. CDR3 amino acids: CASSQGNQPQHF. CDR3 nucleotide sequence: TGTGCCAGCAGCCAGGGGAATCAGCCCCAGCATTTT.

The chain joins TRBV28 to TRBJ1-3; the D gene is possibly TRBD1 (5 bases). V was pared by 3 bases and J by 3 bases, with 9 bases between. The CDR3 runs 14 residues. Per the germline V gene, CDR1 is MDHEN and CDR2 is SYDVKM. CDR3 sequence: CASSFPGSGNTIYF. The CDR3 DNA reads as TGTGCCAGCAGTTTTCCAGGGAGTGGAAACACCATATATTTT.

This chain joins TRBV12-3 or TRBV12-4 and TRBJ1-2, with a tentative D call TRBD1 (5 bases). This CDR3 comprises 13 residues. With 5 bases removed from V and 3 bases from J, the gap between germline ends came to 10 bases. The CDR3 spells CASSERQYYGYTF. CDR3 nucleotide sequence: TGTGCCAGCAGTGAACGACAGTACTATGGCTACACCTTC.

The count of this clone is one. Written as DNA, the CDR3 is TGTGCCAGCAGTGAAGGGAATTACGAGACCCAGTACTTC. It translates to CASSEGNYETQYF. The chain uses TRBV2 and TRBJ2-5; D gene unclear. In germline, CDR1 is SNHLY, CDR2 FYNNEI. The CDR3 has 13 amino acids. Trimming cost V 1 base and J 5 bases, with 8 bases left between them.

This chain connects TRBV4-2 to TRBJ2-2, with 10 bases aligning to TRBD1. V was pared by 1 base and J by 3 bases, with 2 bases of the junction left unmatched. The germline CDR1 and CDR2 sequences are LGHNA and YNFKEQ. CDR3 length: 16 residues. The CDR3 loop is CASSQAGTGDTGELFF. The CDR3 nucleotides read TGTGCCAGCAGCCAAGCCGGGACAGGGGACACCGGGGAGCTGTTTTTT.

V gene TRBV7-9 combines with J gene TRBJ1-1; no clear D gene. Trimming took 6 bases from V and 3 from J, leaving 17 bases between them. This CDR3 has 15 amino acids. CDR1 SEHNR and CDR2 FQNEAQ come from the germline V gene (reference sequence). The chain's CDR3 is CASSKILGQDTEAFF. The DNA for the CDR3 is TGTGCCAGCAGTAAGATCCTCGGGCAAGACACTGAAGCTTTCTTT. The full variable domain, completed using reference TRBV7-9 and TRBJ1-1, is DTGVSQNPRHKITKRGQNVTFRCDPISEHNRLYWYRQTLGQGPEFLTYFQNEAQLEKSRLLSDRFSAERPKGSFSTLEIQRTEQGDSAMYLCASSKILGQDTEAFFGQGTRLTVV.

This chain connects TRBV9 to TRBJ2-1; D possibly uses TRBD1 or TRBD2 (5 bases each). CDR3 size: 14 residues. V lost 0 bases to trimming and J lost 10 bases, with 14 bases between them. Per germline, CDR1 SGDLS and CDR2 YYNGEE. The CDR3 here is CASSVVPGPGEQFF. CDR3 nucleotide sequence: TGTGCCAGCAGCGTAGTCCCGGGACCGGGCGAGCAGTTCTTC.

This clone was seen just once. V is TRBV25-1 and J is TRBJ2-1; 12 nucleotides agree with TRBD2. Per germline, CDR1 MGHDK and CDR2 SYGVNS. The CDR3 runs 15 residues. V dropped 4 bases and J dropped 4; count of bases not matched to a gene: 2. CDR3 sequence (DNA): TGTGCCAGCAGTGCTACTAGCGGGAGGTACAATGAGCAGTTCTTC. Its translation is CASSATSGRYNEQFF.

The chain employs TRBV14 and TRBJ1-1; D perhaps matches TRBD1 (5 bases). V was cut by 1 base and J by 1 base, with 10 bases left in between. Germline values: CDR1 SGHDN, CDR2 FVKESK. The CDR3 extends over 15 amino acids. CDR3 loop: CASSQVRGWNTEAFF. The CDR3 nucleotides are TGTGCCAGCAGCCAAGTTCGGGGCTGGAACACTGAAGCTTTCTTT.

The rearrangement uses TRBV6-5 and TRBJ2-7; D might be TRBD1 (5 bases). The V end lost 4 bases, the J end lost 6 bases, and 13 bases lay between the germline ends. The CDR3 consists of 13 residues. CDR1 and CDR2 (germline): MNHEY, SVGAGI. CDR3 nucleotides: TGTGCCAGCAGTTTATCAGGGTTTGGCGAGCAGTACTTC. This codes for CASSLSGFGEQYF.

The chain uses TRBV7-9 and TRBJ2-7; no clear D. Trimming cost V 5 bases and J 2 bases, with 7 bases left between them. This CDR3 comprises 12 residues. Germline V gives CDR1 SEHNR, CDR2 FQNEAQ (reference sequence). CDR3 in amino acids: CASSLTPYEQYF. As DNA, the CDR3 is TGTGCCAGCAGCCTGACCCCCTACGAGCAGTACTTC. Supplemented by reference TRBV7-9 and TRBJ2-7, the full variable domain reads DTGVSQNPRHKITKRGQNVTFRCDPISEHNRLYWYRQTLGQGPEFLTYFQNEAQLEKSRLLSDRFSAERPKGSFSTLEIQRTEQGDSAMYLCASSLTPYEQYFGPGTRLTVT.

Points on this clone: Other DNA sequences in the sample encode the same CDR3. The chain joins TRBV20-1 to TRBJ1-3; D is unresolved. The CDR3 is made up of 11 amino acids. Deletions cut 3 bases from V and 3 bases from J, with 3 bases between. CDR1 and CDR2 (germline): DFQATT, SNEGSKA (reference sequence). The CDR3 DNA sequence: TGCAGTGCTAGGGTTGGAAACACCATATATTTT. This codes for CSARVGNTIYF.

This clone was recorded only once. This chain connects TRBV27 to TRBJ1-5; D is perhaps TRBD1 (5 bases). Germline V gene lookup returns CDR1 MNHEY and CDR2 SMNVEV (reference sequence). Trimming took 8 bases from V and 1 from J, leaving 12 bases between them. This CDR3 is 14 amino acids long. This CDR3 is CASRRGGSNQPQHF. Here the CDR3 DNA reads TGTGCCAGCCGCCGCGGGGGGAGCAATCAGCCCCAGCATTTT.